What follows is one TCR beta chain and its context. Its antigen is not known. Naive CD4+ cells were CD45RA-selected; the remaining cells were memory. This specimen comes from a study of shared clonotypes between healthy human individuals. General study points: Clonotypes shared by all four donors outscored non-shared clonotypes in generation probability.

Profiled with immunoSEQ multiplex PCR; TCRdb holds only in-frame clones, not every one. The sample includes over 2 million clones, about nine tenths of them seen just once. J lost 6 bases, V lost 3 bases, and 1 base had no gene match. The CDR3 totals 13 residues. The germline V gene encodes CDR1 SGHNT and CDR2 YYREEE (reference sequence). The sample taken for sequencing was naive CD4+ T cells from PBMCs. As to subset: CD45RA+ positively selected. The sequence was collected from a man between 18 and 35 years old in good health. Some clones in this sample may be carry-over from other donors' samples. The rearrangement links TRBV5-4 to TRBJ1-5, with TRBD1 matching 9 bases. DNA of the CDR3: TGTGCCAGCAGCTCGGACAGGGGTCAGCCCCAGCATTTT. Translated: CASSSDRGQPQHF.